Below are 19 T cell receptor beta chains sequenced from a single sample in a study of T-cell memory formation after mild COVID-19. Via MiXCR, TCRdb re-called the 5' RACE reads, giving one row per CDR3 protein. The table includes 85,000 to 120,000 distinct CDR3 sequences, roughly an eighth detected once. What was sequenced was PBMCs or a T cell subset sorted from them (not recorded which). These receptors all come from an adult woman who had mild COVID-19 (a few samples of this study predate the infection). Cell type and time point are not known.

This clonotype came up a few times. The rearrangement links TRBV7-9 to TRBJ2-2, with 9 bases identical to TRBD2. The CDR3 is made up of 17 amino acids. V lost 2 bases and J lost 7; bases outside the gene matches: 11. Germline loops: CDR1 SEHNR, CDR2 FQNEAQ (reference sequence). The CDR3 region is CASSLLPGLAGNGELFF. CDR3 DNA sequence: TGTGCCAGCAGCTTATTACCGGGACTAGCCGGAAACGGGGAGCTGTTTTTT.

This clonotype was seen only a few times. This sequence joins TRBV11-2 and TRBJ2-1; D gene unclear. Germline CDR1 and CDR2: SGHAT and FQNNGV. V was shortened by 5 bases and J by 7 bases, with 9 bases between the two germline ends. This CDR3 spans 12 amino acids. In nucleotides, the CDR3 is TGTGCCAGCAGCACACTAACGAATGAGCAGTTCTTC. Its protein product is CASSTLTNEQFF.

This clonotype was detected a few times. CDR3 coding DNA: TGTGCCACCAGTGAAGCAGGCAAGTTCCACGAGCAGTACTTC. Translation: CATSEAGKFHEQYF. The V call is TRBV24-1, the J call TRBJ2-7; the D is unclear. CDR1 is KGHDR, CDR2 SFDVKD, per germline. The CDR3 runs to 14 residues. V gave up 4 bases and J gave up 5 bases, with 14 bases separating them.

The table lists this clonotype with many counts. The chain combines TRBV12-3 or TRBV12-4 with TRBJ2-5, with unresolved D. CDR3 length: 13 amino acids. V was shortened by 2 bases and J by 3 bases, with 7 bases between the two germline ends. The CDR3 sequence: CASSLWVKETQYF. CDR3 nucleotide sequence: TGTGCCAGCAGTTTATGGGTGAAAGAGACCCAGTACTTC.

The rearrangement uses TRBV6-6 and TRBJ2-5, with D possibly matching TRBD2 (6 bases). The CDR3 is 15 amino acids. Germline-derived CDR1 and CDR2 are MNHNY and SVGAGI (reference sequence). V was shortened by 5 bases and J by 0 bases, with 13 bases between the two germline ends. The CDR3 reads CASSPGSGYQETQYF. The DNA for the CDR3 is TGTGCCAGCAGTCCCGGTAGCGGCTACCAAGAGACCCAGTACTTC.

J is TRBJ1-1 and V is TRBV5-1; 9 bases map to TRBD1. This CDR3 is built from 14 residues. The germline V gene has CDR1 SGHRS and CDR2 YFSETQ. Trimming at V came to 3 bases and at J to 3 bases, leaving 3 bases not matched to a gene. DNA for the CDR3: TGCGCCAGCAGCTCCGGGACAGGGTACACTGAAGCTTTCTTT. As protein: CASSSGTGYTEAFF.

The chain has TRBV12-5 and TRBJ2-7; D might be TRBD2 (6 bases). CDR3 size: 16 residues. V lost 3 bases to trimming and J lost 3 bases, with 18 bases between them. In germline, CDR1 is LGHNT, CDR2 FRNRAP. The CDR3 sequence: CASGLIPLGTLYEQYF. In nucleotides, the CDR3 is TGTGCTAGTGGTTTAATCCCACTCGGGACTCTCTACGAGCAGTACTTC.

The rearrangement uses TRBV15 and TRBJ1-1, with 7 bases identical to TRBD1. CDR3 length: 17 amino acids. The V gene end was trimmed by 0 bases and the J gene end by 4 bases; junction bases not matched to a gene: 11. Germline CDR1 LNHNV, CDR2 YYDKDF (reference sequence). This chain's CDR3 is CATSRDPVTSGGTEAFF. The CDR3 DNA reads TGTGCCACCAGCAGAGACCCCGTGACCTCAGGGGGCACTGAAGCTTTCTTT.

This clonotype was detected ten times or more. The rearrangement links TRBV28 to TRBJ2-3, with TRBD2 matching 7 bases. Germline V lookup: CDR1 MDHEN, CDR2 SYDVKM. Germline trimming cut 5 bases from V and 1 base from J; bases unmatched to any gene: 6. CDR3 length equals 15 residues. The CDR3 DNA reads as TGTGCCAGCAGTCCATCTAGCGGACGCACAGATACGCAGTATTTT. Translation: CASSPSSGRTDTQYF.

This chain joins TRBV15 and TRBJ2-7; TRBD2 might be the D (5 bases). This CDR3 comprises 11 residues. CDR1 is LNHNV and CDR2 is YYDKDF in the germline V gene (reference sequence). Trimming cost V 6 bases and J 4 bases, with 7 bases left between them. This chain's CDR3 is CATREGYEQYF. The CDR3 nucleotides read TGTGCCACCAGAGAGGGTTACGAGCAGTACTTC.

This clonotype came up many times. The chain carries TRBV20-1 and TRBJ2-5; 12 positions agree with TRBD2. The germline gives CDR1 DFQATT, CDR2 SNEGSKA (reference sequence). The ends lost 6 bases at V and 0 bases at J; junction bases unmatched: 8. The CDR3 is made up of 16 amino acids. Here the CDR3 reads CSARPLAGGDQETQYF. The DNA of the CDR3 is TGCAGTGCGAGGCCCCTAGCGGGGGGGGACCAAGAGACCCAGTACTTC.

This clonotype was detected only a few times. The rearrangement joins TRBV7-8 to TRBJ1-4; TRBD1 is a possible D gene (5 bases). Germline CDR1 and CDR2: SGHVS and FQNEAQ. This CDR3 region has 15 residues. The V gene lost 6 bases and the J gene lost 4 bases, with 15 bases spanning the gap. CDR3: CASRLTGTGNEKLFF. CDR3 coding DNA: TGTGCCAGCAGACTTACGGGGACGGGTAATGAAAAACTGTTTTTT.

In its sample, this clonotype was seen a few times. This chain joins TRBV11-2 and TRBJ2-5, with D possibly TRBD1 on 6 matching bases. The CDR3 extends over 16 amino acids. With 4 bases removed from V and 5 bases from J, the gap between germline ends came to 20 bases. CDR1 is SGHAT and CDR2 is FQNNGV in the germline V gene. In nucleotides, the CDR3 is TGTGCCAGCAGCTCCGACTCGTGGGGGCGAGGGGAGACCCAGTACTTC. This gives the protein CASSSDSWGRGETQYF. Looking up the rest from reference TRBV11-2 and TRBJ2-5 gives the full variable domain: EAGVAQSPRYKIIEKRQSVAFWCNPISGHATLYWYQQILGQGPKLLIQFQNNGVVDDSQLPKDRFSAERLKGVDSTLKIQPAKLEDSAVYLCASSSDSWGRGETQYFGPGTRLLVL.

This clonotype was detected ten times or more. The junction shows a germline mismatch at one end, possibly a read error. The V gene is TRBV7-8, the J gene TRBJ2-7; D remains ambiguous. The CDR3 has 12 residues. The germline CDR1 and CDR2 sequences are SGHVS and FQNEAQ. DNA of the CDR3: TGCGCCAGCAGCTTGCCCTCCTACGAGCAGTACTTC. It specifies CASSLPSYEQYF.

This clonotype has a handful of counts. The CDR3 spells CSASDRGPHEQYF. The CDR3, as DNA: TGCAGTGCCTCGGACAGGGGACCTCACGAGCAGTACTTC. V and J are TRBV20-1 and TRBJ2-7; 9 positions agree with TRBD1. Germline trimming cut 6 bases from V and 5 bases from J; bases unmatched to any gene: 8. Germline-derived CDR1 and CDR2 are DFQATT and SNEGSKA (reference sequence). The CDR3 has 13 residues.

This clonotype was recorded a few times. In DNA, the CDR3 is TGTGCCAGCAGCTCCCCCGGGGAGGGGCAGTACTTC. Encoded protein: CASSSPGEGQYF. The chain links TRBV7-9 to TRBJ2-7; 7 bases align to TRBD2. This CDR3 has 12 amino acids. V trimming: 4 bases; J trimming: 9 bases; junction bases outside the gene matches: 6. Looked up from germline, CDR1 is SEHNR and CDR2 is FQNEAQ (reference sequence).

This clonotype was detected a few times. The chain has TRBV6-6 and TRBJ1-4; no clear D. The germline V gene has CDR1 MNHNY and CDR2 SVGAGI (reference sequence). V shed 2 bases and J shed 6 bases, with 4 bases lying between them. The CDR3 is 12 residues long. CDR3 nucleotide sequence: TGTGCCAGCAGTTACGGGGATGAAAAACTGTTTTTT. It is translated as CASSYGDEKLFF.

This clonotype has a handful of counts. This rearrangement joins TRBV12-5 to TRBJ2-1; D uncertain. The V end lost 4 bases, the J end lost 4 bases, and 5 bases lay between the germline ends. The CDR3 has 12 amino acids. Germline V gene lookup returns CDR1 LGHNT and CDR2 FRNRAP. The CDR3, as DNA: TGTGCTAGTGGTTCGCCGTACAATGAGCAGTTCTTC. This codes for CASGSPYNEQFF.

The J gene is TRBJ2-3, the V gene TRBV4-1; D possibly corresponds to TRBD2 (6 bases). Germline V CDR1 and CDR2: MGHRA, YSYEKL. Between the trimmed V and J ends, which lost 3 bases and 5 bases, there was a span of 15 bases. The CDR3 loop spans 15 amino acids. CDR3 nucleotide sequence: TGCGCCAGCAGCCACGGGGCTAGCGAAGGAGATACGCAGTATTTT. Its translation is CASSHGASEGDTQYF.